This passage covers 21 T cell receptor beta chains from one sample sequenced in a study of blood T cell repertoires in COVID-19. Profiled with immunoSEQ multiplex PCR; TCRdb holds only in-frame clones, not every one. Among 360,000 or so clones listed, 85% to 90% were seen once. The sample comprised peripheral blood. Every receptor here comes from a man aged 18 to 29 with active or convalescent COVID-19.

The chain has TRBV15 and TRBJ1-3; no clear D gene. This CDR3 spans 16 amino acids. V gave up 0 bases and J gave up 0 bases, with 9 bases separating them. In germline, CDR1 is LNHNV, CDR2 YYDKDF (reference sequence). CDR3 sequence reads: CATSRDRSSSGNTIYF. The CDR3 DNA sequence: TGTGCCACCAGCAGAGATCGTTCGAGCTCTGGAAACACCATATATTTT.

CDR3 in amino acids: CSVEDLSGGSYEQYF. CDR3 nucleotides: TGCAGCGTTGAAGATCTAAGCGGGGGCTCCTACGAGCAGTACTTC. The chain joins TRBV29-1 to TRBJ2-7; 8 bases agree with TRBD2. Trimming removed 0 bases from V and 0 bases from J; junction bases left unmatched: 4. Germline V gene lookup returns CDR1 SQVTM and CDR2 ANQGSEA. The CDR3 spans 15 residues.

The rearrangement links TRBV6-2 or TRBV6-3 to TRBJ2-3, with 9 bases fitting TRBD2. Per the germline V gene, CDR1 is MNHEY and CDR2 is SVGEGT. The CDR3 is 18 amino acids. V lost 6 bases, J lost 0 bases, and 13 bases stayed unmatched. The chain's CDR3 is CASSSIPTSGTSTDTQYF. The DNA for the CDR3 is TGTGCCAGCAGCTCGATACCGACTAGCGGAACTAGCACAGATACGCAGTATTTT.

The chain combines TRBV19 with TRBJ2-1; perhaps TRBD2 as D (6 bases). V was pared by 5 bases and J by 7 bases, with 12 bases between. CDR1 LNHDA and CDR2 SQIVND come from the germline V gene (reference sequence). CDR3 length equals 13 residues. CDR3 region: CASSFREFNEQFF. CDR3 in DNA: TGTGCCAGTAGTTTCCGGGAGTTTAATGAGCAGTTCTTC.

This chain links TRBV18 with TRBJ2-7; TRBD2 matches at 11 bases. V trimming: 8 bases; J trimming: 3 bases; junction bases outside the gene matches: 6. The CDR3 spans 14 residues. CDR1 and CDR2 from the germline V gene are KGHSH and LQKENI. This CDR3 reads CASAQLAGVYEQYF. CDR3 DNA sequence: TGTGCCAGCGCGCAACTAGCGGGGGTCTACGAGCAGTACTTC.

The J gene is TRBJ1-1, the V gene TRBV19; D might be TRBD1 (5 bases). The CDR3 is made up of 14 amino acids. Germline CDR1 reads LNHDA; CDR2 reads SQIVND (reference sequence). V lost 2 bases and J lost 2, with 9 bases in between. CDR3 region: CASSIQGSNTEAFF. The CDR3 DNA follows: TGTGCCAGTAGTATACAGGGCTCCAACACTGAAGCTTTCTTT.

V usage is TRBV28 and J usage is TRBJ1-3; D is uncertain. Trimming cost V 8 bases and J 6 bases, with 14 bases left between them. The CDR3 is 13 amino acids. Per germline, CDR1 MDHEN and CDR2 SYDVKM. The CDR3 region is CASLGGRENTIYF. CDR3 nucleotide sequence: TGTGCCAGCCTCGGAGGCAGAGAAAACACCATATATTTT.

This clone was counted a single time. The gene calls are TRBV2 and TRBJ2-7; weak D call: TRBD1 (5 bases). The CDR3 has 14 amino acids. V lost 3 bases to trimming and J lost 2 bases, with 11 bases between them. Germline-derived CDR1 and CDR2 are SNHLY and FYNNEI. The CDR3 region is CASSDRQGAYEQYF. CDR3 nucleotides: TGTGCCAGCAGTGATAGGCAGGGTGCCTACGAGCAGTACTTC.

The chain recombines TRBV19 with TRBJ1-5; 10 bases map to TRBD1. The V gene end was trimmed by 4 bases and the J gene end by 2 bases; junction bases not matched to a gene: 11. Germline V CDR1 and CDR2: LNHDA, SQIVND (reference sequence). This CDR3 is 18 amino acids long. The CDR3 DNA sequence: TGTGCCAGTAGTACGACCGGGACAGGGGTTTGGGGCAATCAGCCCCAGCATTTT. Protein product: CASSTTGTGVWGNQPQHF.

V and J are TRBV5-1 and TRBJ2-7, with a weak D call TRBD2 (6 bases). Per germline, CDR1 SGHRS and CDR2 YFSETQ. The CDR3 totals 14 residues. Trimming shortened V by 5 bases and J by 1 base, and 13 bases separated the two germline ends. The CDR3 sequence: CASRPLATSYEQYF. CDR3 bases: TGCGCCAGCAGACCGCTAGCGACATCCTACGAGCAGTACTTC.

The genes are TRBV6-5 and TRBJ1-5; 9 bases map to TRBD1. Losses at the gene ends were 7 bases for V and 2 bases for J; bases not matched to a gene: 6. The germline V gene encodes CDR1 MNHEY and CDR2 SVGAGI. The CDR3 extends over 15 amino acids. CDR3 bases: TGTGCCAGCATCGACAGGGGGATAGGCAATCAGCCCCAGCATTTT. Amino acids: CASIDRGIGNQPQHF.

The genes are TRBV18 and TRBJ1-1; a weak D match, TRBD1 (5 bases). The length of the CDR3 is 15 residues. The germline V gene encodes CDR1 KGHSH and CDR2 LQKENI. Trimming took 2 bases from V and 6 from J, leaving 16 bases between them. CDR3 sequence (DNA): TGTGCCAGCTCACCATCCAGGGTGGATTTCTCTGAAGCTTTCTTT. Residues: CASSPSRVDFSEAFF.

CDR3 nucleotide sequence: TGTGCCAGCAGTGAAGGGTCGGGACACTCCTCCTACAATGAGCAGTTCTTC. This sequence encodes CASSEGSGHSSYNEQFF. The chain links TRBV25-1 to TRBJ2-1; maybe TRBD1 (6 bases). The germline gives CDR1 MGHDK, CDR2 SYGVNS. V was pared by 2 bases and J by 0 bases, with 14 bases between. The CDR3 consists of 17 residues.

The V call is TRBV6-2 or TRBV6-3, the J call TRBJ1-5; TRBD1 matches 7 bases. The CDR3 sequence is 15 residues long. Germline V gene lookup returns CDR1 MNHEY and CDR2 SVGEGT. V gave up 5 bases and J gave up 4 bases; unmatched junction bases: 8. The CDR3 DNA follows: TGTGCCAGCAGTCCCTGGGACAGAACTAATCAGCCCCAGCATTTT. Amino acid sequence: CASSPWDRTNQPQHF.

CDR3 protein: CASSQLGGGAYEQYF. DNA for the CDR3: TGTGCCAGCAGCCAATTGGGGGGAGGGGCCTACGAGCAGTACTTC. The rearrangement links TRBV7-2 to TRBJ2-7; 7 bases agree with TRBD2. The CDR3 totals 15 residues. CDR1 is SGHTA and CDR2 is FQGNSA in the germline V gene. J gave up 2 bases and V 5 bases, and 9 bases lay outside the gene matches.

In its sample, this clone was seen once. This rearrangement joins TRBV27 to TRBJ1-5, with D uncertain. Germline-derived CDR1 and CDR2 are MNHEY and SMNVEV (reference sequence). V lost 0 bases and J lost 6, with 6 bases in between. The CDR3 covers 13 residues. For the CDR3, the DNA is TGTGCCAGCAGTTTATCCGTACTTCAGCCCCAGCATTTT. This gives the protein CASSLSVLQPQHF.

The J gene is TRBJ1-2, the V gene TRBV19; TRBD1 matches at 8 bases. Germline CDR1 is LNHDA and CDR2 is SQIVND (reference sequence). This CDR3 has 17 amino acids. J gave up 0 bases and V 4 bases, and 10 bases lay outside the gene matches. The CDR3 DNA reads TGTGCCAGTAGTAAAGGACAGGGCCTAATAGCTAACTATGGCTACACCTTC. Translation: CASSKGQGLIANYGYTF.

The CDR3 DNA is TGTGCCAGCTCACCACCGAGTCTGGGGGCGTCGACTGAAGCTTTCTTT. Its protein product is CASSPPSLGASTEAFF. The V call is TRBV18, the J call TRBJ1-1, with D possibly being TRBD1 (6 bases). V dropped 0 bases and J dropped 5 bases, with 16 bases sitting between them. The germline V gene has CDR1 KGHSH and CDR2 LQKENI. The CDR3 contains 16 residues.

This sequence joins TRBV10-3 and TRBJ2-6; D unresolved. The germline V gene encodes CDR1 ENHRY and CDR2 SYGVKD. Trimming shortened V by 0 bases and J by 4 bases, and 7 bases separated the two germline ends. The length of the CDR3 is 15 residues. The CDR3 DNA reads as TGTGCCATCAGTGAGTCCTCTCCCGGGGCCAACGTCCTGACTTTC. This sequence encodes CAISESSPGANVLTF.

The V gene is TRBV3-1 (or the pseudogene TRBV3-2), the J gene TRBJ1-2; TRBD1 is a possible D gene (5 bases). The V end lost 1 base, the J end lost 3 bases, and 12 bases lay between the germline ends. The CDR3 is 15 residues long. Germline values: CDR1 LGHDT, CDR2 YNNKEL (reference sequence). Written as DNA, the CDR3 is TGTGCCAGCAGCCAAGCGTCCACAGGATACTATGGCTACACCTTC. Translated: CASSQASTGYYGYTF.

The chain is built from TRBV14 and TRBJ1-1, with D unclear. Trimming shortened V by 2 bases and J by 3 bases, and 10 bases separated the two germline ends. Germline assignment: CDR1 SGHDN and CDR2 FVKESK. This CDR3 is built from 14 residues. CDR3 protein: CASSQKAAYTEAFF. CDR3 bases: TGTGCCAGCAGCCAAAAAGCGGCGTACACTGAAGCTTTCTTT.